This T cell receptor beta chain is from a study of blood T cells in healthy people across ages. General study results and limits: Underestimates were what the diversity estimates from one million T cells were considered to be.

This clonotype was counted a few times. Its antigen is unidentified. A J-beta primer mix and a sample-barcoded 5' primer were used in a second PCR of roughly 6 to 11 cycles. TCRdb reprocessed the 5' RACE reads via MiXCR and lists one record per CDR3 protein. Among under 1 million distinct CDR3 sequences listed, 44% were seen once. Germline-derived CDR1 and CDR2 are MNHNS and SASEGT. This CDR3 is 15 amino acids long. V gave up 10 bases and J gave up 2 bases; unmatched junction bases: 11. The source is a man between 60 and 70 years old in good health. The V and J genes are TRBV6-1 and TRBJ2-3; 8 nucleotides line up with TRBD1. Sequences were obtained from blood. CDR3 sequence (DNA): TGTGCCACCCTGTCGGGGACAGGCCTCACAGATACGCAGTATTTT. Translation: CATLSGTGLTDTQYF.